This T cell receptor (beta chain) was recorded in a study of post-analysis software for immune sequencing data. Regarding the study as a whole: Comparison of patients with controls showed about 5 TRBV segments more frequent in patients, TRBV5-6, TRBV5-1 and TRBV20-1 among them. In multiple sclerosis, normalized Chao1 diversity was significantly below that of controls.

V dropped 4 bases and J dropped 4 bases, with 15 bases sitting between them. The CDR3 extends over 15 amino acids. The V gene's germline CDR1 is SGHRS and CDR2 YFSETQ. This clonotype showed up just a few times. Its antigen is still unknown. Unique molecular identifiers were built into the TCR beta cDNA libraries. TCRdb re-called the PCR reads through MiXCR, storing one row per CDR3 protein. The repertoire holds about 760,000 distinct CDR3 sequences, with roughly 27% as singletons. Sequenced sample: blood. The TCR sequence derives from a girl between 5 and 17 years old with multiple sclerosis. The chain is built from TRBV5-1 and TRBJ2-1, with D possibly TRBD2 on 7 matching bases. The CDR3 sequence: CASSPLGGHYNEQFF. Here the CDR3 DNA reads TGCGCCAGCAGCCCACTCGGGGGGCATTACAATGAGCAGTTCTTC.